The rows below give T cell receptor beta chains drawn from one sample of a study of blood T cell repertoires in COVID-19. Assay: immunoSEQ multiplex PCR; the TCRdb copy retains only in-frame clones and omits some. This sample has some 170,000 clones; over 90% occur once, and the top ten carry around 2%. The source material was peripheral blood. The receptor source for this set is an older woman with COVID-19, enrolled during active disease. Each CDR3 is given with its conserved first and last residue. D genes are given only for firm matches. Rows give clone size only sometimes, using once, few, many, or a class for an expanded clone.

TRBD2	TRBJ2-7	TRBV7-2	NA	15	TGTGCCAGCAGCCCCAGACTAGCGGAGGCCTACGAGCAGTACTTC	CASSPRLAEAYEQYF
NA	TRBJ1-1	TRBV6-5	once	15	TGTGCCAGCAGTTATCAGGCAGCGGTAAACACTGAAGCTTTCTTT	CASSYQAAVNTEAFF
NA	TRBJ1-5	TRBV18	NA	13	TGTGCCAGCTCACCCGGGAACAATCAGCCCCAGCATTTT	CASSPGNNQPQHF
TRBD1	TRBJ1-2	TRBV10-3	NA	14	TGTGCCATCAGCCGCAGGGGGCCCGACTATGGCTACACCTTC	CAISRRGPDYGYTF
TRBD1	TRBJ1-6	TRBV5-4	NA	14	TGTGCCAGCAGCTCTCAGGGGGCTGGTTCACCCCTCCACTTT	CASSSQGAGSPLHF
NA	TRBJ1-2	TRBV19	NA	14	TGTGCCAGTAGTATACATGCGATTAACTATGGCTACACCTTC	CASSIHAINYGYTF
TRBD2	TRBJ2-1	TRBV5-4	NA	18	TGTGCCAGCAGCCTAGGGACTAGTGGGGCGAAGGCCTACAATGAGCAGTTCTTC	CASSLGTSGAKAYNEQFF
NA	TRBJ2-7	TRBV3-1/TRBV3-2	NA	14	TGTGCCAGCAGCCCAGGGGAGGGGATGGGAGAGCAGTACTTC	CASSPGEGMGEQYF
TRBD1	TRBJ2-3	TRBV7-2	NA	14	TGTGCCAGCAGCCGGGACAGGGGCTCAGATACGCAGTATTTT	CASSRDRGSDTQYF
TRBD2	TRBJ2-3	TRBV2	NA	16	TGTGCCAGCAGTGTAGGTAGCGGGCCCAGCACAGATACGCAGTATTTT	CASSVGSGPSTDTQYF
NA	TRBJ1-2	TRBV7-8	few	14	TGTGCCAGCAGCTTAGTGGGGGGAAACTATGGCTACACCTTC	CASSLVGGNYGYTF
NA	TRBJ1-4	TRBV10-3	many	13	TGTGCCATCAGTGAGCCAACAGGTGAAAAACTGTTTTTT	CAISEPTGEKLFF
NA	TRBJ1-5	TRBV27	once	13	TGTGCCAGCAGTTTATCGACATTTCAGCCCCAGCATTTT	CASSLSTFQPQHF
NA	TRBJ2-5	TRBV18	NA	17	TGTGCCAGCGCCGGTAATGCTGGGCTGGGTGGGCAAGAGACCCAGTACTTC	CASAGNAGLGGQETQYF
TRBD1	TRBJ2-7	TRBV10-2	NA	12	TGCGCCAGCAGTAAACAGGGGTACGAGCAGTACTTC	CASSKQGYEQYF
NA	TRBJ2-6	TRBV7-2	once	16	TGTGCCAGCAGCCGCGACAGTTTCTCTGGGGCCAACGTCCTGACTTTC	CASSRDSFSGANVLTF
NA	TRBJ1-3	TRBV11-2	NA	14	TGTGCCAGCAGCGTACCGGGGGGGCGAAACACCATATATTTT	CASSVPGGRNTIYF
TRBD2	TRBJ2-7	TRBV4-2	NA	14	TGTGCCAGCAGCCAAGAACCCACTAGCGACGAGCAGTACTTC	CASSQEPTSDEQYF
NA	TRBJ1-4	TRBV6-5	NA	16	TGTGCCAGCAGTTACAAAAGCAGGGTATCGGGTGAAAAACTGTTTTTT	CASSYKSRVSGEKLFF
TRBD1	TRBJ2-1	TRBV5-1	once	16	TGCGCCAGCAGCTGGACCCCGGGACAGGGGATTTTGTTAGAGTTCTTC	CASSWTPGQGILLEFF
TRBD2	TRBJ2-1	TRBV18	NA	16	TGTGCCAGCTCACGCCGAGCGGGGGGGCTTTACAATGAGCAGTTCTTC	CASSRRAGGLYNEQFF
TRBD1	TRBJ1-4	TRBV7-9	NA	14	TGTGCCAGCAGCTTACGAGGGGGCAATGAAAAACTGTTTTTT	CASSLRGGNEKLFF
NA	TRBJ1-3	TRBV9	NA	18	TGTGCCAGCAGCGTATTCCCTGGGCAGGCTGGCTCTGGAAACACCATATATTTT	CASSVFPGQAGSGNTIYF
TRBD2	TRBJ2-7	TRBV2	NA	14	TGTGCCAGCAGGCCGGGGGGGATCCGGTACGAGCAGTACTTC	CASRPGGIRYEQYF
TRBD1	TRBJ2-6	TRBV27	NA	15	TGTGCCAGCAGTTTCACAGGGGCTGGGGCCAACGTCCTGACTTTC	CASSFTGAGANVLTF
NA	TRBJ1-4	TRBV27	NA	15	TGTGCCAGCAGTTTAGGGCACGGCTACGATGAAAAACTGTTTTTT	CASSLGHGYDEKLFF
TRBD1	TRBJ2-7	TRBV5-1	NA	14	TGCGCCAGCAGCCTACAAACAGGGGTCCACGAGCAGTACTTC	CASSLQTGVHEQYF
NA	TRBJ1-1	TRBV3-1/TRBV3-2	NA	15	TGTGCCAGCAGCCAAGACCCAGGTAGGAACACTGAAGCTTTCTTT	CASSQDPGRNTEAFF
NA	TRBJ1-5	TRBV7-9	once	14	TGTGCCAGCAGCGACGACACAAGCAATCAGCCCCAGCATTTT	CASSDDTSNQPQHF
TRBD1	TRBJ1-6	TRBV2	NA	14	TGTGCCAGCAGCTCCGGGACAGAGAATTCACCCCTCCACTTT	CASSSGTENSPLHF
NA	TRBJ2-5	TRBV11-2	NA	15	TGTGCCAGCAGCCTAGACAGGATGTACCAAGAGACCCAGTACTTC	CASSLDRMYQETQYF
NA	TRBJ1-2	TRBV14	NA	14	TGTGCCAGCAGCCAAGACGGGGGGTCCGGAGGCTACACCTTC	CASSQDGGSGGYTF
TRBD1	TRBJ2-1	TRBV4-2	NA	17	TGTGCCAGCAGCCAAGATCGCTTACGGACAGGGTACAATGAGCAGTTCTTC	CASSQDRLRTGYNEQFF
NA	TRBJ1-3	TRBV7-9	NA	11	TGTGCCAGCAGCTTACAAAACACCATATATTTT	CASSLQNTIYF
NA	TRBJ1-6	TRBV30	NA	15	TGTGCCTGGGTGGACAAGGGGGTCTATAATTCACCCCTCCACTTT	CAWVDKGVYNSPLHF
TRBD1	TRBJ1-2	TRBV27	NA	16	TGTGCCAGCAGCCCCAGGGACAGATCTTCCGCCTATGGCTACACCTTC	CASSPRDRSSAYGYTF
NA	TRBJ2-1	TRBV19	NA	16	TGTGCCAGTAGTATTCCCCGACAGCGGACTATCAATGAGCAGTTCTTC	CASSIPRQRTINEQFF
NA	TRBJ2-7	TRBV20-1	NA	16	TGCAGTGCTAGTAGGGTTAGTGGACAAGGACACTACGAGCAGTACTTC	CSASRVSGQGHYEQYF
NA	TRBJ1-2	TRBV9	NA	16	TGTGCCAGCAGCGTAGTAAATATCGGGATCGGAGATGGCTACACCTTC	CASSVVNIGIGDGYTF
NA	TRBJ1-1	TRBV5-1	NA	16	TGCGCCAGCAGCTTCTCCAGGGTGGGTACGAACACTGAAGCTTTCTTT	CASSFSRVGTNTEAFF
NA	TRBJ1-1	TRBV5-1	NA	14	TGCGCCAGCAGCTTGTCCCGACAAAACACTGAAGCTTTCTTT	CASSLSRQNTEAFF
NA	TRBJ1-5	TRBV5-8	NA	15	TGTGCCAGCAGCCCGACGGGTCGGGGCAATCAGCCCCAGCATTTT	CASSPTGRGNQPQHF
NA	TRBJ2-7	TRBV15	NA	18	TGTGCCACCAGCAGAGATCCTCGAACTAGATTGGGAGGTTACGAGCAGTACTTC	CATSRDPRTRLGGYEQYF
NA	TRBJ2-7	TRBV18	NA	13	TGTGCCAGCTCACCACCTGGCTTCTACGAGCAGTACTTC	CASSPPGFYEQYF
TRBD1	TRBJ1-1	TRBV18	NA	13	TGTGCCAGCTCACCAACGACAGGGACTGAAGCTTTCTTT	CASSPTTGTEAFF
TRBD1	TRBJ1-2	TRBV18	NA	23	TGTGCCAGCTCACCACCCCTAACCAATACGAGAGGGACAGGCCAATTTTTGAACTATGGCTACACCTTC	CASSPPLTNTRGTGQFLNYGYTF
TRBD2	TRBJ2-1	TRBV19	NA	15	TGTGCCAGTACACAGGGACTAGCGGGAACCAATGAGCAGTTCTTC	CASTQGLAGTNEQFF
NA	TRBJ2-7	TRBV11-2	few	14	TGTGCCAGCAGCCTGGAGGGGCGATCCTACGAGCAGTACTTC	CASSLEGRSYEQYF
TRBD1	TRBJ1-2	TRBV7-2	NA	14	TGTGCCAGCAGCGTGGGACAGGGTTCCTATGGCTACACCTTC	CASSVGQGSYGYTF